This TCR beta chain came from a study of regulatory T cells in long-lasting Graves disease. Time point described: persistent/refractory GD, antithyroid drugs over 5 years with positive TRAb. The TCR library was made from RNA extracted from PBMCs. V was clipped by 4 bases and J by 4 bases, with 16 bases between them. Per the germline V gene, CDR1 is SGHTA and CDR2 is FQGNSA. This CDR3 comprises 15 residues. For TCR beta, libraries came from iRepertoire HTBI primers and Arm-PCR of CDR3 regions. TCRdb analysed the multiplex PCR reads with MiXCR anew, one entry per CDR3 protein. The sample lists approximately 380,000 distinct CDR3 sequences, around 20% seen once, with 20% in the top ten. This clonotype has a count of ten or more.

The V and J genes are TRBV7-2 and TRBJ1-1; unclear D gene. The receptor comes from a female donor with Graves disease. The material was peripheral blood mononuclear cells (PBMCs), obtained when the disease was refractory, from a patient treated with antithyroid drugs. The CDR3 nucleotides are TGTGCCAGCAGCTCCAGACCTTGGGGAAGCACTGAAGCTTTCTTT. Encoded protein: CASSSRPWGSTEAFF.